The 8 T cell receptor beta chains given below trace back to one sample, sequenced in a study of T-cell memory formation after mild COVID-19. One entry per CDR3 protein, called by TCRdb with MiXCR from the 5' RACE reads. Of about 38,000 distinct CDR3 sequences listed, around 10% are singletons. The specimen sequenced was PBMCs or a T cell subset sorted from them (not recorded which). The receptor source for this set is a man aged 18 to 29 who had mild COVID-19 (a few samples of this study predate the infection). Cell type and time point are not known.

The V call is TRBV19, the J call TRBJ1-6, with a weak D call TRBD1 (5 bases). The germline V gene has CDR1 LNHDA and CDR2 SQIVND (reference sequence). The CDR3 is made up of 15 amino acids. The V gene lost 5 bases and the J gene lost 9 bases, with 17 bases spanning the gap. CDR3 in DNA: TGTGCCAGTAGTTTTCAGGGAACCCGGAGTTCACCCCTCCACTTT. It specifies CASSFQGTRSSPLHF.

The sample holds many counts of this clonotype. V usage is TRBV24-1 and J usage is TRBJ2-3, with D unresolved. The CDR3 consists of 13 residues. V dropped 8 bases and J dropped 3 bases, with 11 bases sitting between them. The germline V gene has CDR1 KGHDR and CDR2 SFDVKD. The CDR3 loop reads CATMAGGTDTQYF. The DNA for the CDR3 is TGTGCCACCATGGCCGGCGGTACAGATACGCAGTATTTT.

This clonotype was detected many times. The CDR3 loop reads CAISDHGLAGAGGDTQYF. CDR3 sequence (DNA): TGTGCCATCAGTGATCACGGACTAGCGGGGGCCGGGGGAGATACGCAGTATTTT. This chain connects TRBV10-3 to TRBJ2-3; 13 bases are shared with TRBD2. The CDR3 length is 18 residues. CDR1 and CDR2 from the germline V gene are ENHRY and SYGVKD. After removal of 3 bases from V and 5 bases from J, the junction contained 11 bases not matched to a gene.

This rearrangement joins TRBV12-3 or TRBV12-4 to TRBJ2-7; tentative D call: TRBD1 (6 bases). This CDR3 region has 15 residues. V shed 4 bases and J shed 3 bases, with 16 bases lying between them. The CDR3: CASSSQGIRGYEQYF. DNA of the CDR3: TGTGCCAGCAGTTCTCAGGGGATCAGGGGCTACGAGCAGTACTTC.

This clonotype was detected ten times or more. J is TRBJ2-5 and V is TRBV4-1; 7 bases line up with TRBD1. Germline V gene sequence: CDR1 MGHRA, CDR2 YSYEKL. The CDR3 is 15 residues long. Trimming took 4 bases from V and 4 from J; bases not matched to a gene: 9. The CDR3 nucleotides read TGCGCCAGCAGCCGATTTAGGGGGCAGGGAGAGACCCAGTACTTC. As protein: CASSRFRGQGETQYF.

This clonotype came up many times. The chain joins TRBV6-5 to TRBJ2-1; D gene uncertain. The V gene lost 5 bases and the J gene lost 4 bases, with 12 bases spanning the gap. Per the germline V gene, CDR1 is MNHEY and CDR2 is SVGAGI. CDR3 length: 14 residues. In DNA, the CDR3 is TGTGCCAGCAGTCCAGCAAGACCGTACAATGAGCAGTTCTTC. It yields the protein CASSPARPYNEQFF.

This clonotype was detected ten times or more. This chain uses TRBV20-1 with TRBJ1-6, with 9 bases fitting TRBD1. CDR1 DFQATT and CDR2 SNEGSKA come from the germline V gene (reference sequence). V lost 3 bases, J lost 9 bases, and 9 bases stayed unmatched. The CDR3 contains 15 residues. CDR3 nucleotides: TGCAGTGCTAGGACAGGGGGAAGCGGACGTTCACCCCTCCACTTT. Protein sequence: CSARTGGSGRSPLHF.

This clonotype was seen many times. The rearrangement links TRBV6-5 to TRBJ2-2; 8 positions match TRBD2. The CDR3 totals 16 residues. The J segment lost 0 bases and the V segment lost 5 bases, leaving 5 bases of the junction unmatched. Germline V gives CDR1 MNHEY, CDR2 SVGAGI. The CDR3 DNA reads as TGTGCCAGCAGTCGAGCGGGGGCCACGAACACCGGGGAGCTGTTTTTT. Translating gives CASSRAGATNTGELFF.